This T cell receptor beta chain was sequenced for a study of Ad26.COV2.S vaccination and SARS-CoV-2 variants. The wider study: Donor was assigned to the Ad26.COV2.S arm of trial COV1001. Ad26.COV2.S was injected intramuscularly once or twice, 56 days apart.

Sequenced by immunoSEQ multiplex PCR; TCRdb stores in-frame clones only, minus some. The data contain about 680,000 clones, approximately 88% of them seen just once; the ten biggest clones take up around 1.5%. The sample's treatment: around 19 received Ad26.COV2.S at low or high dose, single or two shots; 5 received placebo; per-sample allocation not given. On day 63 after the first injection, vaccine and placebo recipients gave samples. Unmatched junction bases numbered 2, after V lost 3 bases and J lost 5 bases. CDR3 length equals 13 residues. Germline CDR1 is SEHNR and CDR2 is FQNEAQ (reference sequence).

The sequencing used peripheral blood, collected in a trial of Ad26.COV2.S vaccine versus placebo. The V gene is TRBV7-9, the J gene TRBJ2-5; 8 bases line up with TRBD2. This sequence was found in a person between 18 and 65 years old who received the Ad26.COV2.S COVID-19 vaccine or a placebo. The CDR3 here is CASSFAGGETQYF. CDR3 nucleotides: TGTGCCAGCAGCTTCGCGGGAGGCGAGACCCAGTACTTC.